This is a list of T cell receptor beta chains from one sample in a study of blood T cell repertoires in COVID-19. Sequencing was performed with immunoSEQ multiplex PCR; in TCRdb, only in-frame clones are kept and a portion is missing. This sample has around 180,000 clones, with 65% to 90% found just once. Material for sequencing was peripheral blood. These receptors all stem from a human donor in a cohort sampled during active COVID-19. CDR3s include the opening cysteine and the closing phenylalanine or tryptophan. Each record gives: D gene, J gene, clone size, V gene, CDR3 DNA, CDR3 protein. A D gene is named only where the DNA matches it firmly. Rows give clone size only sometimes, using once, few, many, or a class for an expanded clone.

TRBD1	TRBJ2-2	once	TRBV20-1	TGCAGTGCTAGTGAGGGGGCGGGCACCGGGGAGCTGTTTTTT	CSASEGAGTGELFF
NA	TRBJ1-1	NA	TRBV28	TGTGCCAGCAGCCGGGCGGGCACTGAAGCTTTCTTT	CASSRAGTEAFF
TRBD2	TRBJ2-7	NA	TRBV7-2	TGTGCCAGCAGCTTACTAGCGGGGGCCTACGAGCAGTACTTC	CASSLLAGAYEQYF
NA	TRBJ1-6	NA	TRBV6-6	TGTGCCAGCAGCCACAATTCCCTCTATAATTCACCCCTCCACTTT	CASSHNSLYNSPLHF
NA	TRBJ2-7	NA	TRBV6-6	TGTGCCAGCAGGGGAGGGGGCTACGAGCAGTACTTC	CASRGGGYEQYF
NA	TRBJ2-5	NA	TRBV5-6	TGTGCCAGCAGCTTAAGACTAGGCACCCAGTACTTC	CASSLRLGTQYF
NA	TRBJ2-7	NA	TRBV11-3	TGTGCCAGCAGCTTAGATCAGGGGTCCAACGAGCAGTACTTC	CASSLDQGSNEQYF
NA	TRBJ2-3	NA	TRBV5-6	TGTGCCAGCAGCTTGAGTCCAGGTACAGATACGCAGTATTTT	CASSLSPGTDTQYF
TRBD2	TRBJ2-1	once	TRBV24-1	TGTGCCACCAGTGACACGGGACTAGCGGGACGCAATGAGCAGTTCTTC	CATSDTGLAGRNEQFF
TRBD2	TRBJ2-7	NA	TRBV11-2	TGTGCCAGCAGCTCCTCCCTCGAACCGGGACTAGTGTTCTACGAGCAGTACTTC	CASSSSLEPGLVFYEQYF
NA	TRBJ1-1	NA	TRBV7-9	TGTGCCAGCAGCTTATATGCGAGAACTGAAGCTTTCTTT	CASSLYARTEAFF
TRBD2	TRBJ2-3	NA	TRBV10-1	TGCGCCAGCAGTGAGTCCCGTAGCGGGGGGGGTACAGATACGCAGTATTTT	CASSESRSGGGTDTQYF
TRBD1	TRBJ2-7	NA	TRBV19	TGTGCCAGTAGTCTCCGACAGGGAAGCTCCTACGAGCAGTACTTC	CASSLRQGSSYEQYF
NA	TRBJ2-7	NA	TRBV5-4	TGTGCCAGCAGCCCAGGGGGGAGGTACGAGCAGTACTTC	CASSPGGRYEQYF
NA	TRBJ1-3	once	TRBV7-6	TGTGCCAGCAGCTTAGAGCCCGCGGGAGACTCTGGAAACACCATATATTTT	CASSLEPAGDSGNTIYF
NA	TRBJ1-2	NA	TRBV4-2	TGTGCCAGCAGCCAAGCCATTTCTAGAAACTATGGCTACACCTTC	CASSQAISRNYGYTF
TRBD1	TRBJ1-3	once	TRBV6-6	TGTGCCAGCAGTCCCACGCGGACAGGGCACTCTGGAAACACCATATATTTT	CASSPTRTGHSGNTIYF
NA	TRBJ1-2	NA	TRBV21-1	TGTGCCAGCAACCGGAGACAGTCTCGGGACTATGGCTACACCTTC	CASNRRQSRDYGYTF
NA	TRBJ1-1	NA	TRBV7-9	TGTGCCAGCAGCGCGTCAGGGAACACTGAAGCTTTCTTT	CASSASGNTEAFF
NA	TRBJ1-2	NA	TRBV7-2	TGTGCCAGCAGCGCTATGGGAGGGGCTCACTATGGCTACACCTTC	CASSAMGGAHYGYTF
TRBD1	TRBJ1-1	NA	TRBV5-5	TGTGCCAGCAGCCCGAATAAGGACAGGGGGACTGAAGCTTTCTTT	CASSPNKDRGTEAFF
NA	TRBJ1-6	NA	TRBV19	TGTGCCAGTAGTATATCAAGGGGATCACCCCTCCACTTT	CASSISRGSPLHF
TRBD1	TRBJ1-6	NA	TRBV27	TGTGCCAGCAGTGTGGACAGGGCTGGTAATTCACCCCTCCACTTT	CASSVDRAGNSPLHF
TRBD1	TRBJ2-7	NA	TRBV19	TGTGCCAGTAGTCCGACAGGGATCTCCTACGAGCAGTACTTC	CASSPTGISYEQYF
TRBD2	TRBJ2-7	NA	TRBV7-3	TGTGCCAGCAGCCCTAGCGGGAGTGGGGTGGACGAGCAGTACTTC	CASSPSGSGVDEQYF
TRBD1	TRBJ2-6	once	TRBV27	TGTGCCAGCAGTTCCATAAGGGGGCAGTCTGGGGCCAACGTCCTGACTTTC	CASSSIRGQSGANVLTF
TRBD1	TRBJ1-1	NA	TRBV27	TGTGCCAGCAGTTTCGGGACAGCATTGAACACTGAAGCTTTCTTT	CASSFGTALNTEAFF